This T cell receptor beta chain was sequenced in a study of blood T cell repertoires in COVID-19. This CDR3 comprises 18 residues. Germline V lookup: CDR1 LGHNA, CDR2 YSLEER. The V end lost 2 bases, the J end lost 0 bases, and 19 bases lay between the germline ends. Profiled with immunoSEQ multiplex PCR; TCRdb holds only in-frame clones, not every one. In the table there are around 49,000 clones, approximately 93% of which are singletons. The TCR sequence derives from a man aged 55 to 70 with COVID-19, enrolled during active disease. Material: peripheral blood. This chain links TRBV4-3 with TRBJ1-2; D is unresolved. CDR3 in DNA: TGCGCCAGCAGCCAATCTATCGGGAAGGCAAAAGCTAACTATGGCTACACCTTC. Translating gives CASSQSIGKAKANYGYTF.